Below are 14 T cell receptor beta chains sequenced from a single sample in a study of low-dose radiotherapy and immunotherapy resistance in tumors. Time point noted: before trial treatment. Primers used for first-strand cDNA, a TRAV- and TRBV-specific set, covered both alpha and beta chains. The TCRs were subjected to amplification over 20 PCR cycles employing a constant-region primer in conjunction with a V-primer adapter. TCRdb ran MiXCR on the reads and lists one entry per CDR3 protein. The sample lists 80,000 to 95,000 distinct CDR3 sequences, 9.4% occurring once. The sequencing used PBMCs, collected before treatment. The source is a male donor with prostate cancer.

In the case of this clonotype: With only one base between it and a far larger clone, this is likely a read error. V usage is TRBV28 and J usage is TRBJ2-1; tentative D call: TRBD2 (5 bases). V was pared by 3 bases and J by 13 bases, with 16 bases between. In germline, CDR1 is MDHEN, CDR2 SYDVKM. There are 13 residues in the CDR3. CDR3: CASSFGGRETQFF. In DNA, the CDR3 is TGTGCCAGCAGTTTCGGTGGGAGAGAGACCCAGTTCTTC.

At least ten counts were recorded for this clonotype. The genes are TRBV11-1 and TRBJ2-7; D is uncertain. CDR1 is SGHAT, CDR2 FQDESV, per germline (reference sequence). The germline V and J ends were trimmed by 5 bases and 5 bases, with 10 bases remaining between them. The CDR3 consists of 12 residues. CDR3 protein: CASSLSGHEQYF. As DNA, the CDR3 is TGTGCCAGCAGCCTTTCCGGGCACGAGCAGTACTTC.

This clonotype was counted many times. The rearrangement links TRBV4-1 to TRBJ2-1, with a weak D call TRBD2 (6 bases). CDR3 length: 14 amino acids. Germline lookup yields CDR1 MGHRA and CDR2 YSYEKL. The ends were cut back, 1 base at V and 10 bases at J, with 14 bases in the middle. The CDR3 DNA sequence: TGCGCCAGCAGCCAAGGAGGAGGGTTCCAGGAGCAGTTCTTC. As protein: CASSQGGGFQEQFF.

This clonotype was recorded at least ten times. The chain uses TRBV20-1 and TRBJ2-7, with 9 bases aligning to TRBD2. Germline V CDR1 and CDR2: DFQATT, SNEGSKA (reference sequence). Trimming took 1 base from V and 3 from J; bases not matched to a gene: 4. The CDR3 has 14 amino acids. The CDR3 nucleotides are TGCAGTGCTAGAGCTAGCGGGATAATCTACGAGCAGTACTTC. Its translation is CSARASGIIYEQYF.

The chain uses TRBV18 and TRBJ1-6; TRBD1 matches at 10 bases. Germline V gene data show CDR1 as KGHSH and CDR2 as LQKENI. The CDR3 is 14 residues long. After removal of 3 bases from V and 9 bases from J, the junction contained 2 bases not matched to a gene. The CDR3 coding sequence is TGTGCCAGCTCACCCGGGACAGGGGTTTCACCCCTCCACTTT. This encodes CASSPGTGVSPLHF. Full variable domain (rest looked up from reference TRBV18 and TRBJ1-6): NAGVMQNPRHLVRRRGQEARLRCSPMKGHSHVYWYRQLPEEGLKFMVYLQKENIIDESGMPKERFSAEFPKEGPSILRIQQVVRGDSAAYFCASSPGTGVSPLHFGNGTRLTVT.

This clonotype was counted at least ten times. This chain joins TRBV27 and TRBJ2-1, with 7 bases aligning to TRBD1. J gave up 7 bases and V 6 bases, and 9 bases lay outside the gene matches. Germline loops: CDR1 MNHEY, CDR2 SMNVEV (reference sequence). CDR3 length: 14 residues. The CDR3 reads CASRTGFPGNEQFF. Written as DNA, the CDR3 is TGTGCCAGCAGGACAGGGTTCCCTGGGAATGAGCAGTTCTTC.

There are many counts of this clonotype. One base away lies a much larger clone, so this may be a sequencing read error. The chain has TRBV7-9 and TRBJ2-7, with 8 nucleotides matching TRBD1. CDR3 size: 14 residues. J lost 2 bases, V lost 1 base, and 1 base had no gene match. The germline gives CDR1 SEHNR, CDR2 FQNEAQ (reference sequence). CDR3: CASSLGTGTYEQYF. DNA of the CDR3: TGTGCCAGCAGCTTAGGGACAGGGACCTACGAGCAGTACTTC.

This clonotype showed up many times. The chain has TRBV5-5 and TRBJ2-1; 9 nucleotides agree with TRBD1. CDR1 is SGHKS and CDR2 is YYEKEE in the germline V gene (reference sequence). V lost 4 bases to trimming and J lost 5 bases; unmatched junction nucleotides: 4. CDR3 length: 14 amino acids. CDR3 nucleotides: TGTGCCAGCAGCAGGGACAGGGTGGACAATGAGCAGTTCTTC. It encodes CASSRDRVDNEQFF.

This clonotype was detected many times. The chain carries TRBV9 and TRBJ2-2; weak D call: TRBD1 (5 bases). V lost 0 bases and J 7 bases, leaving 13 bases between the germline ends. CDR3 length: 15 amino acids. Germline CDR1 is SGDLS and CDR2 is YYNGEE. The CDR3 loop reads CASSVGTPWVGELFF. The CDR3 region has the DNA TGTGCCAGCAGCGTAGGGACACCTTGGGTCGGGGAGCTGTTTTTT.

This clonotype has ten or more counts. V usage is TRBV7-2 and J usage is TRBJ2-7, with 10 bases lining up with TRBD2. Germline CDR1 reads SGHTA; CDR2 reads FQGNSA. Germline trimming cut 0 bases from V and 7 bases from J; bases unmatched to any gene: 9. The CDR3 contains 16 residues. CDR3 nucleotides: TGTGCCAGCAGCTTAGCGGGACTAGCGACAACGGGAGAGCAGTACTTC. Translating it yields CASSLAGLATTGEQYF.

The rearrangement joins TRBV20-1 to TRBJ2-5; TRBD2 matches at 10 bases. CDR3 length: 14 residues. The ends lost 3 bases at V and 5 bases at J; junction bases unmatched: 6. Germline CDR1 and CDR2: DFQATT and SNEGSKA (reference sequence). The DNA for the CDR3 is TGCAGTGCTAGTCTAGCGGGAGTCGGTGAGACCCAGTACTTC. Protein product: CSASLAGVGETQYF.

The chain combines TRBV24-1 with TRBJ2-5; a weak D match, TRBD2 (6 bases). CDR1 and CDR2 from the germline V gene are KGHDR and SFDVKD. The CDR3 totals 15 residues. The ends were cut back, 1 base at V and 3 bases at J, with 11 bases in the middle. As DNA, the CDR3 is TGTGCCACCAGTGATTTTTTCGGGGGAAAAGAGACCCAGTACTTC. Encoded protein: CATSDFFGGKETQYF.

This clonotype was seen at least ten times. This rearrangement joins TRBV4-3 to TRBJ2-1; perhaps D is TRBD1 or TRBD2 (5 bases each). CDR3 length equals 14 residues. V lost 6 bases to trimming and J lost 8 bases, with 17 bases between them. CDR1 and CDR2 from the germline V gene are LGHNA and YSLEER. CDR3 sequence reads: CASSDRDGGYEQFF. The CDR3 DNA follows: TGCGCCAGCAGTGACCGGGACGGTGGGTATGAGCAGTTCTTC.

In this sample, this clonotype turned up many times. One end of the junction fails to match germline, which may point to a read error. This chain joins TRBV5-8 and TRBJ2-2, with TRBD1 matching over 10 bases. CDR1 is SGHTS and CDR2 is YDEGEE in the germline V gene. The CDR3 has 16 amino acids. The CDR3 loop reads CASSRTGQGNPGELFF. CDR3 sequence (DNA): TGCGCCAGCAGCCGGACGGGACAGGGGAATCCCGGGGAGCTGTTTTTT. Based on the CDR3 plus reference TRBV5-8 and TRBJ2-2, the full variable domain is EAGVTQSPTHLIKTRGQQATLRCSPISGHTSVYWYQQALGLGLQFLLWYDEGEERNRGNFPPRFSGRQFPNYSSELNVNALELEDSALYLCASSRTGQGNPGELFFGEGSRLTVL.